These 18 T cell receptor beta chains came from one sample sequenced in a study of T cells expressing NK-cell markers. After re-calling the 5' RACE reads, TCRdb lists one entry per CDR3 protein, DNA absent. The sample has approximately 460,000 distinct CDR3 sequences; the top ten hold 7.3%. The sequenced material came from blood T cells: a sorted CD56 or NKG2C T cell subset, CD4+ or CD8+ T cells, or bulk PBMC T cells (not recorded which). These receptors originate from a woman between 18 and 70 years old in good health.

The chain couples TRBV2 to TRBJ2-2. Per germline, CDR1 SNHLY and CDR2 FYNNEI. The length of the CDR3 is 15 residues. CDR3 loop: CASSDWGRNTGELFF.

J is TRBJ2-7 and V is TRBV12-3 or TRBV12-4; checking the TCRdb D call of TRBD1 is not possible without DNA. The CDR3 totals 14 residues. The CDR3 loop reads CASRRTGGAYEQYF.

CDR3 residues: CASSQESTDIGAGELFF. The V call is TRBV4-3, the J call TRBJ2-2. Germline V CDR1 and CDR2: LGHNA, YSLEER. This CDR3 region has 17 residues.

The rearrangement joins TRBV24-1 to TRBJ2-5; lacking DNA, the TRBD2 call made by TCRdb goes unchecked. The CDR3 length is 14 residues. Germline CDR1 KGHDR, CDR2 SFDVKD. The CDR3 is CATSDRTPEETQYF.

The chain has TRBV24-1 and TRBJ2-1; TCRdb selects TRBD2, and the lack of DNA leaves this call unchecked. The CDR3 covers 17 residues. Germline values: CDR1 KGHDR, CDR2 SFDVKD. Here the CDR3 reads CATSDFHLTSGTDEQFF.

V is TRBV5-1 and J is TRBJ2-3; as DNA is missing, the TRBD2 call by TCRdb cannot be tested. The CDR3 length is 14 residues. Germline V CDR1 and CDR2: SGHRS, YFSETQ. CDR3 residues: CASSLGGDTDTQYF.

The chain carries TRBV12-3 or TRBV12-4 and TRBJ2-5. This CDR3 is built from 12 residues. CDR3 loop: CASSLGYKTQYF.

This sequence joins TRBV7-9 and TRBJ2-1; as DNA is missing, the TRBD1 call by TCRdb cannot be tested. CDR1 and CDR2 from the germline V gene are SEHNR and FQNEAQ (reference sequence). The CDR3 runs to 13 residues. CDR3: CASTPGGLNEQFF.

J is TRBJ1-4 and V is TRBV12-3 or TRBV12-4; as DNA is missing, the TRBD1 call by TCRdb cannot be tested. This CDR3 is 17 amino acids long. This chain's CDR3 is CASRRDRGPATNEKLFF.

The chain couples TRBV12-3 or TRBV12-4 to TRBJ1-5; with no DNA, the TCRdb D assignment of TRBD1 cannot be verified. The CDR3 is 15 amino acids. CDR3 sequence: CASSFRTGSHQPQHF.

The V call is TRBV7-9, the J call TRBJ2-3. Germline assignment: CDR1 SEHNR and CDR2 FQNEAQ (reference sequence). The CDR3 sequence is 15 residues long. This chain's CDR3 is CASRTRTSHTDTQYF.

This rearrangement joins TRBV4-3 to TRBJ2-5; TCRdb lists TRBD2, though no DNA is available to test this call. CDR1 and CDR2 (germline): LGHNA, YSLEER. The CDR3 extends over 16 amino acids. The CDR3 loop reads CASSQAPGTGEETQYF.

The V call is TRBV27, the J call TRBJ1-4; TCRdb indicates TRBD1, and absent DNA this call remains unverified. CDR1 and CDR2 from the germline V gene are MNHEY and SMNVEV (reference sequence). This CDR3 comprises 17 residues. The CDR3 loop reads CASSLSGQGPTNEKLFF. Using reference TRBV27 and TRBJ1-4 for the parts outside the CDR3, the full variable domain is EAQVTQNPRYLITVTGKKLTVTCSQNMNHEYMSWYRQDPGLGLRQIYYSMNVEVTDKGDVPEGYKVSRKEKRNFPLILESPSPNQTSLYFCASSLSGQGPTNEKLFFGSGTQLSVL.

This chain connects TRBV7-2 to TRBJ1-6; TCRdb names TRBD1, which stays unverified in the absence of DNA. This CDR3 region has 16 residues. CDR1 and CDR2 (germline): SGHTA, FQGNSA. CDR3 loop: CASSKITGTDFSPLHF.

V and J are TRBV10-3 and TRBJ2-5. The CDR3 runs to 13 residues. CDR1 and CDR2 from the germline V gene are ENHRY and SYGVKD. CDR3 protein: CAIRRGTQETQYF.

The V call is TRBV29-1, the J call TRBJ1-2; the TCRdb D gene call, TRBD1, has no DNA to confirm it. This CDR3 contains 13 residues. Germline CDR1 is SQVTM and CDR2 is ANQGSEA. The CDR3: CSVGQGEGYGYTF.

This chain links TRBV15 with TRBJ1-1. From germline, CDR1 is LNHNV and CDR2 YYDKDF (reference sequence). The CDR3 length is 14 residues. The CDR3 spells CATSRDRGTPEAFF.

V usage is TRBV28 and J usage is TRBJ2-7. This CDR3 has 12 amino acids. The germline V gene encodes CDR1 MDHEN and CDR2 SYDVKM. CDR3 amino acids: CASSFSSGEQYF.